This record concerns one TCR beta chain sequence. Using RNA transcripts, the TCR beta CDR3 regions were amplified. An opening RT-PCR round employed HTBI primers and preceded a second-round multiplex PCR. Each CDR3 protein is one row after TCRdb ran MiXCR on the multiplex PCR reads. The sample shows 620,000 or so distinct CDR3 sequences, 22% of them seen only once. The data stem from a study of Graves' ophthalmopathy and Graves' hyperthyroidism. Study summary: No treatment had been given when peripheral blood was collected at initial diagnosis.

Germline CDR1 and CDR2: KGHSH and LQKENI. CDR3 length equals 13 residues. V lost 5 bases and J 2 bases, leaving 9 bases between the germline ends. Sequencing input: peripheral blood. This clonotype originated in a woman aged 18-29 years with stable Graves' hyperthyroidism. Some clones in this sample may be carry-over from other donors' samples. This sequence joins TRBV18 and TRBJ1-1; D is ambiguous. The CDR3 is CASSMTPNTEAFF. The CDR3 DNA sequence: TGTGCCAGCTCAATGACTCCTAACACTGAAGCTTTCTTT.